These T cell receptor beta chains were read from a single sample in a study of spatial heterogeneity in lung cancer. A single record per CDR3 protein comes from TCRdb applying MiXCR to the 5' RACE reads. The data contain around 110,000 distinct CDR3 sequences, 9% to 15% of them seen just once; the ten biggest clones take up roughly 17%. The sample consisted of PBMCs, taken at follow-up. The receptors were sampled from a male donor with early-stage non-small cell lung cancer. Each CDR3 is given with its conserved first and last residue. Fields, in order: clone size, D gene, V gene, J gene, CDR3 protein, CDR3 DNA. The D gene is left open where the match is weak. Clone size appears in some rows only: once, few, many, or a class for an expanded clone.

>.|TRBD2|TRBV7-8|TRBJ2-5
CASSLARLAGESQETQYF
TGTGCCAGCAGCTTAGCGCGGCTAGCGGGGGAGAGCCAAGAGACCCAGTACTTC
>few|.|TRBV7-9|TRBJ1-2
CASSNTQGLDGYTF
TGTGCCAGCAGCAACACCCAGGGTTTGGATGGCTACACCTTC
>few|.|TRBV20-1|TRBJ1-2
CSAFGTDDGYTF
TGCAGTGCCTTCGGGACGGATGATGGCTACACCTTC
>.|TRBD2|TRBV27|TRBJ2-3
CASSLKGLGLAGYTDTQYF
TGTGCCAGCAGTTTAAAGGGGTTGGGGTTAGCGGGTTACACAGATACGCAGTATTTT
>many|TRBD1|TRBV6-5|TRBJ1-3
CASSFTGATGNTIYF
TGTGCCAGCAGTTTCACAGGGGCCACTGGAAACACCATATATTTT
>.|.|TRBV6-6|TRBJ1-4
CASSQRSREGEKLFF
TGTGCCAGCAGTCAACGGAGCAGGGAGGGTGAAAAACTGTTTTTT
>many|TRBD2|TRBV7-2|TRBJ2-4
CASSLVPGLAGGSRNIQYF
TGTGCCAGCAGCTTAGTGCCGGGACTAGCGGGGGGTAGTAGAAACATTCAGTACTTC
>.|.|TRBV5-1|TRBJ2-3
CASSATGLLTDTQYF
TGCGCCAGCAGCGCCACGGGACTTCTCACAGATACGCAGTATTTT
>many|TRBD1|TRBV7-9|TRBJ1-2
CASSSVFRDRKGNGYTF
TGTGCCAGCAGCTCCGTCTTCCGGGACAGAAAAGGGAATGGCTACACCTTC
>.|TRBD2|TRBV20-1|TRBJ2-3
CSALTGLAGTDTQYF
TGCAGTGCTCTAACCGGACTAGCAGGGACAGATACGCAGTATTTT
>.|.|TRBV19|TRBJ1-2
CASSTAQGLYGYTF
TGTGCCAGTAGTACCGCACAGGGACTCTATGGCTACACCTTC
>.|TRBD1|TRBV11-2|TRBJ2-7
CASSQKGQGLSYEQYF
TGTGCCAGCAGCCAGAAAGGACAGGGATTGTCCTACGAGCAGTACTTC
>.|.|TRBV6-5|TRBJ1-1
CASSYFIRGRGEAFF
TGTGCCAGCAGTTATTTTATTCGGGGGCGCGGTGAAGCTTTCTTT
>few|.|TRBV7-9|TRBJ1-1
CASSLGRLEAFF
TGTGCCAGCAGCTTAGGGCGGCTTGAAGCTTTCTTT
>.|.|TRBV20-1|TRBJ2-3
CSARFRGRTDTQYF
TGCAGTGCTCGGTTCAGGGGGAGGACAGATACGCAGTATTTT
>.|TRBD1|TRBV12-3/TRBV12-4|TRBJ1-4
CASSQGARIEKLFF
TGTGCCAGCAGTCAGGGGGCGCGGATTGAAAAACTGTTTTTT